Listed here is a single T cell receptor beta chain. This clone's antigen is unknown. Base-call qualities are not available, and no considerably larger clone is one nucleotide away. The data stem from a study of tumor and adjacent non-tumor tissue in lung cancer listed by TCRdb under 2018. Context from the whole study: The cohort included some 11 adenocarcinoma, 2 squamous cell carcinoma and 1 small cell lung cancer patients. The roughly 15 patients were aged roughly 30 to 85 years, included about ten men and 5 women, and had TNM stage I to III disease. A total of fewer than 150 million productive TCRbeta reads were generated by sequencing, corresponding to an average of roughly 4.1 million reads per sample. The study compared bulk TCRbeta repertoires from lung tumor tissue and matched distant non-tumor lung tissue of about 16 lung cancer patients. For each patient, one tumor sample and one normal lung sample were taken, giving thirty paired specimens that underwent TCRbeta CDR3 sequencing. The investigation overall reported the following: In normal lung, the top 100 clones accounted for a significantly larger cumulative share of the repertoire than in tumor tissue. Neither the sequencing platform nor unique molecular identifiers are named or mentioned anywhere in the methods. Younger patients had significantly higher TCR diversity, and higher tumor TCR diversity was associated with shorter overall and disease-free survival. Tumor tissue showed significantly greater TCR diversity (inverse Simpson) than normal lung tissue (about 400 vs 150, P = 0.0075, Mann-Whitney U test). Because peripheral blood was not sequenced, the blood TCRbeta repertoires of the lung cancer patients in the study went unexamined. With only about 14 patients in the cohort, the authors noted that larger samples and more detailed clinical data are needed.

RNA was isolated from bulk, unsorted tissue, and RNA quality was assessed with a NanoDrop ND-1000 and an Agilent 2100. Donors were newly diagnosed lung cancer patients admitted for thoracic surgery in China between August and November 2014, without prior chemotherapy. Patients who had received previous radiotherapy or chemotherapy, or who had another concurrent cancer, were excluded from the study. Pieces of surgical tissue measuring about 1-2.1 cm3 were kept in RNAlater solution and stored at -80 degrees C until use. V and J lose 4 bases and 3 bases, and a span of 15 bases separates them. The germline V gene gives CDR1 as SQVTM and CDR2 as ANQGSEA. Including cysteine and phenylalanine, the CDR3 has 14 amino acids. The read is trimmed to its CDR3 DNA, 42 bases read in frame from base 1. The library came from multiplex PCR. Sequencing was carried out with an Illumina HiSeq 2500. TCRbeta libraries were constructed through three rounds of nested PCR with primers (Table S4) according to protocols adapted from ARM-PCR. Before sequencing, PCR products in the 200-500 bp range were cut out of the gel and cleaned up using the QIAquick gel extraction kit. The authors' pipeline ran thus. Trimmomatic was used to clean the reads, FLASH merged the cleaned reads into complete CDR3 sequences, and MiTCR assigned the sequences to V(D)J germline segments. Clonal diversity was computed as the inverse Simpson's index with VDJtools. Productive reads were defined as in-frame sequences without a premature stop codon. TCRdb reworked the public reads: Q25 trimming with fastp, MiXCR clone assembly, productive beta chains retained. Entries are consolidated by CDR3 protein sequence, retaining the most common genes and DNA. TCRdb's processing, not the authors', yielded these V and J calls. This sample is represented by roughly 120,000 distinct CDR3 sequences; roughly 80% of them were singletons. Together, the top ten hold more than 35% of the sample.

The chain employs TRBV29-1 and TRBJ1-1; TRBD1 could be the D gene, as 5 bases match. Sequences were obtained from lung tumor tissue. The origin of this receptor is a woman aged 55-75 years with non-small cell lung cancer. The CDR3 region reads CSVGEGMSYTEAFF. DNA sequence: TGCAGCGTTGGTGAGGGGATGTCATACACTGAAGCTTTCTTT. Extended through the reference TRBV29-1 and TRBJ1-1 proteins, this CDR3 yields the full variable domain: SAVISQKPSRDICQRGTSLTIQCQVDSQVTMMFWYRQQPGQSLTLIATANQGSEATYESGFVIDKFPISRPNLTFSTLTVSNMSPEDSSIYLCSVGEGMSYTEAFFGQGTRLTVV.